One T cell receptor (beta chain) is described in this entry. Its specificity is not known. The sample is drawn from a study of T cells in Graves' hyperthyroidism and ophthalmopathy. The study's findings and limits: It was a median around 6 months before onset that the model predicted ophthalmopathy.

Amplification of TCR beta CDR3 regions was performed using RNA transcripts as template. A set of HTBI primers served as the primers for a first-round RT-PCR of the TCR CDR3. TCRdb independently ran MiXCR on the multiplex PCR reads; one entry per CDR3 protein. This table holds tens of thousands of distinct CDR3 sequences, approximately 53% found once. Looked up from germline, CDR1 is LNHDA and CDR2 is SQIVND (reference sequence). V dropped 6 bases and J dropped 0 bases, with 12 bases sitting between them. This CDR3 has 15 residues. Based on clinical symptoms, serum thyroxine and TRAb, thyroid ultrasound and orbital computed tomography, diagnoses were reached.

The TCR originated in a man in his late teens or twenties with Graves' hyperthyroidism. The chain joins TRBV19 to TRBJ1-5; D is undetermined. Sequenced: peripheral blood or thyroid tissue (not recorded which). CDR3 sequence reads: CASRLPGYSNQPQHF. The CDR3 nucleotides are TGTGCCAGTAGGCTGCCGGGATATAGCAATCAGCCCCAGCATTTT.